This TCR beta chain was recovered during a study of T cell responses to AZD1222 COVID-19 vaccine. This CDR3 is built from 16 residues. Germline loops: CDR1 LNHDA, CDR2 SQIVND (reference sequence). V was clipped by 3 bases and J by 4 bases; unmatched bases: 8. Method: immunoSEQ multiplex PCR; TCRdb's copy keeps in-frame clones and lacks some. The table lists around 180,000 clones, 85% to 90% of them singletons. Overall study results and limits: Across spike, vaccine-associated CD4 TCRs were found, dominant at 160-218 and 743-854. The donor cohort was predominantly white British with a female majority, and clonal diversity may have been underestimated. Unmutated variant regions reportedly attract nearly half of all spike-specific TCRs.

Comment on this clone: The antigen is undetermined.

Source: peripheral blood, taken on day 0 of AZD1222 vaccination. The chain recombines TRBV19 with TRBJ1-2; TRBD1 aligns across 10 bases. The receptor's source is an adult in good health. CDR3 amino acids: CASSIIGQGESYGYTF. The CDR3 nucleotides read TGTGCCAGTAGTATCATAGGACAGGGGGAGTCCTATGGCTACACCTTC.